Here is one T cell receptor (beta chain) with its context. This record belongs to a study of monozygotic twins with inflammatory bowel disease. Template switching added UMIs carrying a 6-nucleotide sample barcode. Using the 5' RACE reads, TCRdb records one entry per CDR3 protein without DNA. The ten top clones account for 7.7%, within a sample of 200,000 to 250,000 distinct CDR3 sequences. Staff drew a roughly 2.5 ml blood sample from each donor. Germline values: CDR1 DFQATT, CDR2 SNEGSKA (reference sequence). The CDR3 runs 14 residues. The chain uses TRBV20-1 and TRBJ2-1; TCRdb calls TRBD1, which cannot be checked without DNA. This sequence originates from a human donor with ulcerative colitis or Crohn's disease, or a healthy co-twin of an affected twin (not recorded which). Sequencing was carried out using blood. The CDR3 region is CSARRGGADNEQFF.